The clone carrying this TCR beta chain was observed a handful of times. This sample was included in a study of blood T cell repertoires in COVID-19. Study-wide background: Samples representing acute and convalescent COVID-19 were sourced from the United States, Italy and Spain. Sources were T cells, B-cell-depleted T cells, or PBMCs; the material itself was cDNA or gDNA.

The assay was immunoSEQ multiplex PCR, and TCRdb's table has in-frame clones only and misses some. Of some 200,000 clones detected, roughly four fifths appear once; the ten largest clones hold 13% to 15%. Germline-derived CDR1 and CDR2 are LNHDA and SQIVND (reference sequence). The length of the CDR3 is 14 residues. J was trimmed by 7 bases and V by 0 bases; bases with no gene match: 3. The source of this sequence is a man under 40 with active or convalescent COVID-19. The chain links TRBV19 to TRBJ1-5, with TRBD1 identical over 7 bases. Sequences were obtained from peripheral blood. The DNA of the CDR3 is TGTGCCAGTAGTATAGACAGGGGGATCCAGCCCCAGCATTTT. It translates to CASSIDRGIQPQHF.